This T cell receptor (beta chain) emerged from a study of cytomegalovirus exposure and HLA in healthy donors. About this clone itself: Its specificity is unknown.

This CDR3 comprises 15 residues. V was shortened by 6 bases and J by 4 bases, with 15 bases between the two germline ends. The germline V gene encodes CDR1 SNHLY and CDR2 FYNNEI. Study-wide points: Reports state that TCR beta sequences accurately predicted most subjects' HLA-A and HLA-B alleles.

PCR employed 60 Vbeta and 13 Jbeta primers. Profiling relied on immunoSEQ multiplex PCR, and the TCRdb table lists in-frame clones only, not all of them. There are 250,000 to 350,000 clones in the sample; roughly 90% occur only once, and roughly 2% lies in the top ten. J is TRBJ2-2 and V is TRBV2, with a possible D match to TRBD2 (5 bases). The receptor comes from a woman in her late teens or twenties in good health and CMV-seronegative. The sample consisted of PBMCs. The CDR3 DNA sequence: TGTGCCAGCAGGAGGGCCGTAGGAGGCACCGGGGAGCTGTTTTTT. It specifies CASRRAVGGTGELFF.